This TCR beta chain was observed in a study of T cell changes during pregnancy in multiple sclerosis. This clone was picked up one time. Germline V gene sequence: CDR1 ENHRY, CDR2 SYGVKD. The CDR3 loop spans 12 amino acids. With 5 bases removed from V and 10 bases from J, the gap between germline ends came to 12 bases. Here immunoSEQ multiplex PCR was the method, and the copy in TCRdb shows in-frame clones only, minus some. The repertoire holds more than 20,000 clones, with roughly nine tenths as singletons. The chain recombines TRBV10-3 with TRBJ2-1; D may be TRBD2 (6 bases). The clonotype originates from a female donor in good health, enrolled as a control in a pregnancy study. This material consisted of CD4+ T cells from peripheral blood mononuclear cells, taken after pregnancy. Written as DNA, the CDR3 is TGTGCCATCAGTAGGACTGGGAGGGAGCAGTTCTTC. Its translation: CAISRTGREQFF.